This T cell receptor (beta chain) appears in the sequencing data of a study of T-cell memory formation after mild COVID-19. TCRdb analysed the 5' RACE reads with MiXCR anew, one entry per CDR3 protein. This table has 250,000 to 300,000 distinct CDR3 sequences, 15% to 20% appearing once. This clonotype was observed a handful of times. With 6 bases removed from V and 7 bases from J, the gap between germline ends came to 10 bases. This CDR3 contains 13 residues. CDR1 is MNHNY and CDR2 is SVGAGI in the germline V gene (reference sequence). This TCR derives from a man aged 18 to 35 who had mild COVID-19 (a few samples of this study predate the infection). Cell type and time point are not known. Sequenced sample: PBMCs or a T cell subset sorted from them (not recorded which). This sequence joins TRBV6-6 and TRBJ1-6, with no clear D. This CDR3 reads CASRATGNSPLHF. The DNA for the CDR3 is TGTGCCAGCAGAGCTACGGGGAATTCACCCCTCCACTTT.